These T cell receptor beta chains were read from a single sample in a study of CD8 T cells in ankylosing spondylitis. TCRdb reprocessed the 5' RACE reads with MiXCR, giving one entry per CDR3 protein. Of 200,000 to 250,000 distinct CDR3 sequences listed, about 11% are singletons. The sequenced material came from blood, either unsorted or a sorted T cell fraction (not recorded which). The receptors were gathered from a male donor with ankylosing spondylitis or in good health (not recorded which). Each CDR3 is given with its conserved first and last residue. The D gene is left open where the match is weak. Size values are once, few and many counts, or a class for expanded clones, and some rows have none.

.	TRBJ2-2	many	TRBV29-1	CSAHVTGGLGGELFF	TGCAGCGCCCACGTTACTGGGGGATTGGGCGGGGAGCTGTTTTTT
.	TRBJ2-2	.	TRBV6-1	CASSVGGFHLGGGELFF	TGTGCCAGCAGTGTTGGAGGATTCCACTTGGGGGGCGGGGAGCTGTTTTTT
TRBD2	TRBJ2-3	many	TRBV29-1	CSVEEWSGGLTDTQYF	TGCAGCGTTGAAGAGTGGAGCGGGGGCTTAACAGATACGCAGTATTTT
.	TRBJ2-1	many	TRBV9	CASSEGEGAYNEQFF	TGTGCCAGCAGCGAAGGGGAGGGGGCCTACAATGAGCAGTTCTTC
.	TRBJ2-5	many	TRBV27	CATRKSVGQETQYF	TGTGCCACCCGAAAATCTGTCGGCCAAGAGACCCAGTACTTC
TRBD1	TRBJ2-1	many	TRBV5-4	CASSLADRGYYNEQFF	TGTGCCAGCAGCTTGGCGGACAGGGGGTATTACAATGAGCAGTTCTTC
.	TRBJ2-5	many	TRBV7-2	CASSLGFQETQYF	TGTGCCAGCAGCTTAGGATTCCAAGAGACCCAGTACTTC
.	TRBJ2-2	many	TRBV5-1	CASSPEFRSGELFF	TGCGCCAGCAGCCCCGAATTCAGATCCGGGGAGCTGTTTTTT
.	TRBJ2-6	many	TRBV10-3	CAISDSGANVLTF	TGTGCCATCAGTGATAGTGGGGCCAACGTCCTGACTTTC
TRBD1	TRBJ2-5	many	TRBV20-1	CSARTGQGLTQYF	TGCAGTGCTAGAACGGGACAGGGCCTTACCCAGTACTTC